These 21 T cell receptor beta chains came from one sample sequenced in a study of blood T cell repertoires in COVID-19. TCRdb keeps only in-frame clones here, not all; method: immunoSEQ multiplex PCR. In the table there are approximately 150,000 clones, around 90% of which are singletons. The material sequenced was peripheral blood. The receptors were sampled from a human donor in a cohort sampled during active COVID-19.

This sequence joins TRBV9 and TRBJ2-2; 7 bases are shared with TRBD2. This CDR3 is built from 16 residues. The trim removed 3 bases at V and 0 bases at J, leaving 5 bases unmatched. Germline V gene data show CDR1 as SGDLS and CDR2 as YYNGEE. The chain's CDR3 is CASSDSGFTNTGELFF. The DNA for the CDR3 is TGTGCCAGCAGCGATAGCGGGTTCACGAACACCGGGGAGCTGTTTTTT.

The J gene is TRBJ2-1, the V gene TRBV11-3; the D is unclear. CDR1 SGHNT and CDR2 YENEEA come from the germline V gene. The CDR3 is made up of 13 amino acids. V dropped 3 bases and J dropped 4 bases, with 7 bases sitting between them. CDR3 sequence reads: CASSFRQYNEQFF. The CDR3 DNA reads TGTGCCAGCAGCTTTCGCCAGTACAATGAGCAGTTCTTC.

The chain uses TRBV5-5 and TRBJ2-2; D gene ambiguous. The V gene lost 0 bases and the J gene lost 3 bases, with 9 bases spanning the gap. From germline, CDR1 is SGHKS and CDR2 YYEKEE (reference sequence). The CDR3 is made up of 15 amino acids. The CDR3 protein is CASSLGATYTGELFF. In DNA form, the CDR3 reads TGTGCCAGCAGCTTGGGGGCTACCTACACCGGGGAGCTGTTTTTT.

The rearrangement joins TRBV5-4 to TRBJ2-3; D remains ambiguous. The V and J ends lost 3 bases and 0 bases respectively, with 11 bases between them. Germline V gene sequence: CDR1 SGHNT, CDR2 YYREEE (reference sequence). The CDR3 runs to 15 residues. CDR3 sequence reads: CASSWRQSSTDTQYF. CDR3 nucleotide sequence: TGTGCCAGCAGCTGGCGGCAGTCTAGCACAGATACGCAGTATTTT.

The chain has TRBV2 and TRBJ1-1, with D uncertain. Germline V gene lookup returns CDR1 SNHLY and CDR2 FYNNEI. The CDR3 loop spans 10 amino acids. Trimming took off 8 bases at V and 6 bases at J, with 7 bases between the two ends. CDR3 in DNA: TGTGCCAGCGGAGAGCCTGAAGCTTTCTTT. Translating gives CASGEPEAFF.

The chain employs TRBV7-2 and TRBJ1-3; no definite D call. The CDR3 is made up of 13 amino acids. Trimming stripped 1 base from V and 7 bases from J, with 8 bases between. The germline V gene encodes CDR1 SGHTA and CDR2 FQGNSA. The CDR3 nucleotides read TGTGCCAGCAGCTTAGGGGTGAGGAACACCATATATTTT. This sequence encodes CASSLGVRNTIYF. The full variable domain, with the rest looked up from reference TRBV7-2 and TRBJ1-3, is GAGVSQSPSNKVTEKGKDVELRCDPISGHTALYWYRQSLGQGLEFLIYFQGNSAPDKSGLPSDRFSAERTGGSVSTLTIQRTQQEDSAVYLCASSLGVRNTIYFGEGSWLTVV.

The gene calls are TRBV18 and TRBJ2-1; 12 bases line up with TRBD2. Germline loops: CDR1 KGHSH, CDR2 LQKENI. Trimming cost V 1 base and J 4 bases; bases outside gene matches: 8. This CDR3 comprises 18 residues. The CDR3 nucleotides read TGTGCCAGCTCACCACGTCGGACTAGCGGGGCGCATTACAATGAGCAGTTCTTC. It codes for CASSPRRTSGAHYNEQFF.

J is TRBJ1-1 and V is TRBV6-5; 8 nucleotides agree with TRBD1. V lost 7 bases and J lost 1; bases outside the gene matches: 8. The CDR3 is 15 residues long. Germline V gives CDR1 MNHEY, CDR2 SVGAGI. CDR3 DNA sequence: TGTGCCAGCATTATCGTGACAGGGGCGAACACTGAAGCTTTCTTT. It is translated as CASIIVTGANTEAFF.

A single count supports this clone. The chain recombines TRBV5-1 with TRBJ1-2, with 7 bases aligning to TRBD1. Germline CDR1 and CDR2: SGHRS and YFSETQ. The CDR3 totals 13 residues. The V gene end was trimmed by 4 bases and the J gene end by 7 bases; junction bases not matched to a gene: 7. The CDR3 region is CASSQDRAAGYTF. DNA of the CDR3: TGCGCCAGCAGCCAAGACAGGGCTGCTGGCTACACCTTC. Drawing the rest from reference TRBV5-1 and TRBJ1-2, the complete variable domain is KAGVTQTPRYLIKTRGQQVTLSCSPISGHRSVSWYQQTPGQGLQFLFEYFSETQRNKGNFPGRFSGRQFSNSRSEMNVSTLELGDSALYLCASSQDRAAGYTFGSGTRLTVV.

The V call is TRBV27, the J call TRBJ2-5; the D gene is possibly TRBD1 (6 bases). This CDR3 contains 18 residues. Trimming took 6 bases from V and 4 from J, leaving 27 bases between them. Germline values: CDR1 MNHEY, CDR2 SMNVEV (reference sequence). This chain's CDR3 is CASSRRVTDRGVSETQYF. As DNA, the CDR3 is TGTGCCAGCAGCCGTCGTGTGACGGACAGAGGTGTCTCAGAGACCCAGTACTTC.

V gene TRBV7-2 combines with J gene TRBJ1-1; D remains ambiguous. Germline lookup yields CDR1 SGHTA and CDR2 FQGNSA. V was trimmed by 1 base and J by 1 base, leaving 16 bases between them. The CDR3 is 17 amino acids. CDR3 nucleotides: TGTGCCAGCAGCTTAGTGGTCGTCGGTCCAGGGAACACTGAAGCTTTCTTT. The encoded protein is CASSLVVVGPGNTEAFF. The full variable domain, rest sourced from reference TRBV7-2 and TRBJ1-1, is GAGVSQSPSNKVTEKGKDVELRCDPISGHTALYWYRQSLGQGLEFLIYFQGNSAPDKSGLPSDRFSAERTGGSVSTLTIQRTQQEDSAVYLCASSLVVVGPGNTEAFFGQGTRLTVV.

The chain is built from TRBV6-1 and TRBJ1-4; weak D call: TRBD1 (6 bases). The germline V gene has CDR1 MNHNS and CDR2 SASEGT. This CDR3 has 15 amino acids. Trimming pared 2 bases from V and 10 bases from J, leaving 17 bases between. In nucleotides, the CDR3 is TGTGCCAGCAGTGAATATCCAGGACAGTATTCAAAACTGTTTTTT. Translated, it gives CASSEYPGQYSKLFF.

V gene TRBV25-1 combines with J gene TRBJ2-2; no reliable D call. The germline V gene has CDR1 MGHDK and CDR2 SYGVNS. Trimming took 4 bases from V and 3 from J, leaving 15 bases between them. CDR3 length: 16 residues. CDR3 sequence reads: CASSVDLLVDTGELFF. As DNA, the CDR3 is TGTGCCAGCAGTGTCGACTTACTGGTGGACACCGGGGAGCTGTTTTTT.

The CDR3 region is CASRTGLAAFF. The CDR3 nucleotides read TGTGCCAGCAGGACAGGACTCGCAGCTTTCTTT. The chain links TRBV12-3 or TRBV12-4 to TRBJ1-1, with D maybe TRBD1 (6 bases). The CDR3 has 11 residues. Trimming pared 6 bases from V and 10 bases from J, leaving 12 bases between.

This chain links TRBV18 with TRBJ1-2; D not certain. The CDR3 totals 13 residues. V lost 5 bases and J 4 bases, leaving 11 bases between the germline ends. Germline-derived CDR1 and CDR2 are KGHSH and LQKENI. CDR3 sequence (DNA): TGTGCCAGCTCAGCGGGAGCCTCCTATGGCTACACCTTC. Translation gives CASSAGASYGYTF.

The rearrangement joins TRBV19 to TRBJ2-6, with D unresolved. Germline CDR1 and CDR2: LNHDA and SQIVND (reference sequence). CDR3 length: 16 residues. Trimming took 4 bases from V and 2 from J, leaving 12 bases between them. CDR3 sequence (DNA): TGTGCCAGTAGTAGTTCCCACAAGACTGGGGCCAACGTCCTGACTTTC. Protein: CASSSSHKTGANVLTF.

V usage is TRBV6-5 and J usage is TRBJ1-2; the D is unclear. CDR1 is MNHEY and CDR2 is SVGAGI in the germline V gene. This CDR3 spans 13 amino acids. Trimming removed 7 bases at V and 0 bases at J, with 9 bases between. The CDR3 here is CASTREANYGYTF. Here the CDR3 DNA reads TGTGCCAGCACCCGCGAGGCTAACTATGGCTACACCTTC.

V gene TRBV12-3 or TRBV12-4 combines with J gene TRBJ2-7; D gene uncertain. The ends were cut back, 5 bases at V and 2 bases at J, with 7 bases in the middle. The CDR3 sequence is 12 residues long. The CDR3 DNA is TGTGCCAGCAGTCTCTCGGCCTACGAGCAGTACTTC. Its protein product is CASSLSAYEQYF.

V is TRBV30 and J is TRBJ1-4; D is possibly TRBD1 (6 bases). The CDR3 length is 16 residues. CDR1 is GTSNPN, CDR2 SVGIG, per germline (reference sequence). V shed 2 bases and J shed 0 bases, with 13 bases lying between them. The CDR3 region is CAWSRPGGATNEKLFF. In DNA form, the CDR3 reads TGTGCCTGGAGTCGCCCTGGGGGCGCAACTAATGAAAAACTGTTTTTT.

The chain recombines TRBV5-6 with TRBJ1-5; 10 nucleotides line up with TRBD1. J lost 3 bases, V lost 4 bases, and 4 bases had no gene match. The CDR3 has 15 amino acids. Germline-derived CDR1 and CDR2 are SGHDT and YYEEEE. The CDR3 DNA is TGTGCCAGCAGCCAGGGACAGGGGATCAATCAGCCCCAGCATTTT. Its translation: CASSQGQGINQPQHF.

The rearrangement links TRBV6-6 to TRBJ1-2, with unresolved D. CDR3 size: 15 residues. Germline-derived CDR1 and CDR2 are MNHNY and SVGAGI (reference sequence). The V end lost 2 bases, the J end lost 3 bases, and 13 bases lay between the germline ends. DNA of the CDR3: TGTGCCAGCAGTTACACCGTGGCAGATTACTATGGCTACACCTTC. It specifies CASSYTVADYYGYTF.